Below are 9 T cell receptor beta chains sequenced from a single sample in a study of shared clonotypes between healthy human individuals. Libraries were prepared by immunoSEQ multiplex PCR; TCRdb keeps only in-frame clonotypes and omits some of them. The data show about 2,500,000 clones, 90% to 95% seen once. Material: naive CD4+ T cells sorted from blood. Subset indicated: CD45RA+ positively selected. The source is a man aged 18-30 years in good health.

V gene TRBV29-1 combines with J gene TRBJ1-1; TRBD1 is a possible D gene (5 bases). Trimming took 3 bases from V and 5 from J, leaving 10 bases between them. Germline V gene sequence: CDR1 SQVTM, CDR2 ANQGSEA. The CDR3 extends over 12 amino acids. The CDR3 loop reads CSVDDRGTEAFF. Here the CDR3 DNA reads TGCAGCGTTGACGACAGAGGAACTGAAGCTTTCTTT.

This clone occurred once. The rearrangement joins TRBV11-2 to TRBJ2-7, with 9 bases aligning to TRBD2. V dropped 1 base and J dropped 6; count of bases not matched to a gene: 7. The CDR3 is made up of 15 amino acids. The germline gives CDR1 SGHAT, CDR2 FQNNGV. As DNA, the CDR3 is TGTGCCAGCAGCTTAGCGGGGACTAGCCTCCGCGAGCAGTACTTC. Its protein is CASSLAGTSLREQYF.

The chain joins TRBV6-1 to TRBJ2-7, with D perhaps being TRBD1 or TRBD2 (5 bases each). Germline CDR1 reads MNHNS; CDR2 reads SASEGT. Trimming shortened V by 0 bases and J by 4 bases, and 13 bases separated the two germline ends. The CDR3 runs 15 residues. CDR3 nucleotides: TGTGCCAGCAGTGAAGCCACGGGACCGGTATACGAGCAGTACTTC. Translated, it gives CASSEATGPVYEQYF.

The chain couples TRBV7-9 to TRBJ2-5; 9 nucleotides align to TRBD2. Germline V CDR1 and CDR2: SEHNR, FQNEAQ (reference sequence). The ends lost 3 bases at V and 5 bases at J; junction bases unmatched: 4. The CDR3 has 14 amino acids. CDR3 nucleotide sequence: TGTGCCAGCAGCTTTAGTACTAGCGGGGAGACCCAGTACTTC. Translating it yields CASSFSTSGETQYF. Full variable domain (missing parts from reference TRBV7-9 and TRBJ2-5): DTGVSQNPRHKITKRGQNVTFRCDPISEHNRLYWYRQTLGQGPEFLTYFQNEAQLEKSRLLSDRFSAERPKGSFSTLEIQRTEQGDSAMYLCASSFSTSGETQYFGPGTRLLVL.

The chain is built from TRBV7-2 and TRBJ1-5, with 9 bases fitting TRBD1. Trimming cost V 3 bases and J 4 bases; bases outside gene matches: 7. This CDR3 comprises 16 residues. The germline gives CDR1 SGHTA, CDR2 FQGNSA. CDR3 DNA: TGTGCCAGCAGCTTCCTCGGGACAGGGCCAAATCAGCCCCAGCATTTT. Translating gives CASSFLGTGPNQPQHF.

This chain uses TRBV14 with TRBJ2-7, with 9 bases identical to TRBD1. The CDR3 extends over 15 amino acids. V trimming: 4 bases; J trimming: 3 bases; junction bases outside the gene matches: 7. Germline loops: CDR1 SGHDN, CDR2 FVKESK. CDR3: CASSLRDRAIYEQYF. CDR3 sequence (DNA): TGTGCCAGCAGCCTCCGGGACAGGGCCATCTACGAGCAGTACTTC.

The genes are TRBV10-3 and TRBJ1-4; no firm D call. This CDR3 is built from 13 residues. V shed 3 bases and J shed 3 bases, with 5 bases lying between them. Germline loops: CDR1 ENHRY, CDR2 SYGVKD. The CDR3 coding sequence is TGTGCCATCAGTGACGAGGCTAATGAAAAACTGTTTTTT. As protein: CAISDEANEKLFF.

This chain connects TRBV11-2 to TRBJ1-3, with unresolved D. The CDR3 is 16 amino acids. Germline V gene lookup returns CDR1 SGHAT and CDR2 FQNNGV. The V end was cut by 1 base, the J end by 4 bases, with 14 bases between. The CDR3 DNA sequence: TGTGCCAGCAGCTTAGTGTTCCTAACTACCGGAAACACCATATATTTT. It specifies CASSLVFLTTGNTIYF.

This rearrangement joins TRBV10-3 to TRBJ2-3; D is undetermined. Per the germline V gene, CDR1 is ENHRY and CDR2 is SYGVKD. V lost 0 bases, J lost 4 bases, and 14 bases lay in between. The CDR3 sequence is 16 residues long. This chain's CDR3 is CAISESSPGISDTQYF. DNA for the CDR3: TGTGCCATCAGTGAGTCGTCCCCCGGAATATCAGATACGCAGTATTTT.